The clone carrying this T cell receptor (beta chain) was counted a few times. No antigen is known for it. There are 16 residues in the CDR3. V was pared by 3 bases and J by 0 bases, with 12 bases between. This record belongs to a study of CD8 T cells in ankylosing spondylitis. TCRdb reprocessed the 5' RACE reads via MiXCR and lists one record per CDR3 protein. Of some 700,000 distinct CDR3 sequences in the sample, around 17% were seen once. Study-level results: A TCR beta motif made of about 8 highly homologous variants seemed typical of ankylosing spondylitis blood.

The sequence derives from a male donor with ankylosing spondylitis. The sample was blood, either unsorted or a sorted T cell fraction (not recorded which). This sequence joins TRBV12-3 or TRBV12-4 and TRBJ1-5; D possibly corresponds to TRBD1 (5 bases). The CDR3 nucleotides are TGTGCCAGCAGTTTGGGGCAAATCTATAGCAATCAGCCCCAGCATTTT. Translating gives CASSLGQIYSNQPQHF.